The clone carrying this TCR beta chain was counted a few times. The antigen remains undetermined. The record originates from a study of beta chain features in type 1 diabetes. The isolated RNA, all of it, was reverse transcribed, so expressed TCRB transcripts were what got sequenced. Produced via immunoSEQ multiplex PCR; TCRdb's table is partial and in-frame only. The data hold roughly 330,000 clones, with 9.5% to 12% observed a single time. V was shortened by 6 bases and J by 2 bases, with 11 bases between the two germline ends. CDR1 and CDR2 (germline): MDHEN, SYDVKM. This CDR3 has 13 amino acids. Regarding the study as a whole: Across all four CD4+ subsets, people with type 1 diabetes showed modestly shorter TCRB CDR3s. For type 1 diabetes patients, VDJ junctions showed fewer insertions and more deletions.

The V call is TRBV28, the J call TRBJ2-7; TRBD2 is a possible D gene (6 bases). Sequenced input: naive CD4+ T cells from blood. The TCR comes from a woman under 40 in good health. The CDR3 coding sequence is TGTGCCAGCAGGGGGGGTTCCGCCTACGAGCAGTACTTC. It encodes CASRGGSAYEQYF.